This TCR beta chain was sequenced during a study of blood T cell repertoires in COVID-19. Germline V CDR1 and CDR2: SGHTA, FQGNSA. V shed 5 bases and J shed 8 bases, with 12 bases lying between them. CDR3 size: 12 residues. The repertoire was sequenced with immunoSEQ multiplex PCR; TCRdb's copy has only in-frame clones and lacks some. In the table there are nearly 350,000 clones, around 91% of which are singletons. The V gene is TRBV7-2, the J gene TRBJ1-2; possibly TRBD1 for D (5 bases). The sample comprised peripheral blood. This TCR was sampled from a woman under 30 who had recovered from COVID-19. CDR3 in amino acids: CASSPSGRGYTF. The CDR3 nucleotides read TGTGCCAGCAGCCCCTCAGGGAGGGGCTACACCTTC.